This is a list of T cell receptor beta chains from one sample in a study of CD8 T cells in Susac syndrome. TCRdb called the immunoSEQ multiplex PCR reads again in MiXCR, with one record for every CDR3 protein. The data show approximately 100,000 distinct CDR3 sequences, about nine tenths seen once. Sequencing was carried out using CD8+ T cells from PBMCs. These receptors all come from a human donor in good health. The CDR3 runs from the conserved cysteine through the conserved F or W. A D gene is named only where the DNA matches it firmly. Size values are once, few and many counts, or a class for expanded clones, and some rows have none.

D: -
V: TRBV12-3/TRBV12-4
J: TRBJ1-1
size: -
DNA: TGTGCCAGCAGTTTAGCGGGGGGCCCGGAAGCTTTCTTT
CDR3: CASSLAGGPEAFF

D: TRBD1
V: TRBV7-8
J: TRBJ1-5
size: -
DNA: TGTGCCAGCAGCTTAGACAGGGGAGGGCATCAGCCCCAGCATTTT
CDR3: CASSLDRGGHQPQHF

D: -
V: TRBV7-9
J: TRBJ1-2
size: -
DNA: TGTGCCAGCAGCTCCGGGACGGAATATGGCTACACCTTC
CDR3: CASSSGTEYGYTF

D: TRBD2
V: TRBV20-1
J: TRBJ2-5
size: -
DNA: TGCAGTGCGTCCGGGACTACAAGTAAAGAGACCCAGTACTTC
CDR3: CSASGTTSKETQYF

D: -
V: TRBV21-1
J: TRBJ2-7
size: -
DNA: TGTGCCAGCAACGGACAGTCCCTCCATATCTCCTACGAGCAGTACTTC
CDR3: CASNGQSLHISYEQYF

D: -
V: TRBV12-3/TRBV12-4
J: TRBJ2-2
size: -
DNA: TGTGCCAGCAGTTTAGGGCACAACACCGGGGAGCTGTTTTTT
CDR3: CASSLGHNTGELFF

D: -
V: TRBV4-3
J: TRBJ1-2
size: few
DNA: TGCGCCAGCAGCCAAGGCCCAGAGAACTATGGCTACACCTTC
CDR3: CASSQGPENYGYTF

D: -
V: TRBV5-4
J: TRBJ2-7
size: -
DNA: TGTGCCAGCAGCCCTGGGGCCTACGAGCAGTACTTC
CDR3: CASSPGAYEQYF

D: -
V: TRBV10-2
J: TRBJ1-5
size: -
DNA: TGCGCCAGCAGCGACAGTAATCAGCCCCAGCATTTT
CDR3: CASSDSNQPQHF

D: -
V: TRBV28
J: TRBJ1-1
size: -
DNA: TGTGCCAGCAGTTTAAGGAGTCCCACTGAAGCTTTCTTT
CDR3: CASSLRSPTEAFF

D: TRBD1
V: TRBV28
J: TRBJ1-1
size: -
DNA: TGTGCCAGCAGTTTATCGGTGGGACAGGGGTTCACTGAAGCTTTCTTT
CDR3: CASSLSVGQGFTEAFF

D: -
V: TRBV12-3/TRBV12-4
J: TRBJ1-2
size: once
DNA: TGTGCCAGCACTATAGCGCGGATACAGGGTTCCTATGGCTACACCTTC
CDR3: CASTIARIQGSYGYTF

D: TRBD1
V: TRBV14
J: TRBJ1-4
size: -
DNA: TGTGCCAGCAGCCAAGGTGACAGGGGGATTAATGAAAAACTGTTTTTT
CDR3: CASSQGDRGINEKLFF

D: TRBD2
V: TRBV19
J: TRBJ2-1
size: -
DNA: TGTGCCAGTAAGTTCGGTAGCGGGAGGTCCTACAATGAGCAGTTCTTC
CDR3: CASKFGSGRSYNEQFF

D: TRBD2
V: TRBV4-3
J: TRBJ2-1
size: -
DNA: TGCGCCAGCAGCCATATAGCGGGAAGCTCCTACAATGAGCAGTTCTTC
CDR3: CASSHIAGSSYNEQFF

D: -
V: TRBV29-1
J: TRBJ2-3
size: -
DNA: TGCAGCGTTGGACAGCGGACGGAACTAGATACGCAGTATTTT
CDR3: CSVGQRTELDTQYF

D: -
V: TRBV27
J: TRBJ2-3
size: once
DNA: TGTGCCAGCAGTCCTCAGACAAGCACAGATACGCAGTATTTT
CDR3: CASSPQTSTDTQYF

D: TRBD1
V: TRBV29-1
J: TRBJ1-2
size: -
DNA: TGCAGCGTCTCAGGGGGCGAATCTGGTGGCTACACCTTC
CDR3: CSVSGGESGGYTF

D: TRBD2
V: TRBV20-1
J: TRBJ2-7
size: -
DNA: TGCAGTGCAGCCGGGACTAGCGGGGCCTACGAGCAGTACTTC
CDR3: CSAAGTSGAYEQYF

D: -
V: TRBV5-1
J: TRBJ2-1
size: -
DNA: TGCGCCAGCAGCATAATTGATGAGCAGTTCTTC
CDR3: CASSIIDEQFF

D: -
V: TRBV7-3
J: TRBJ1-4
size: -
DNA: TGTGCCAGCAGCTTCAGGGTTGGAGAAAAACTGTTTTTT
CDR3: CASSFRVGEKLFF

D: -
V: TRBV29-1
J: TRBJ1-5
size: -
DNA: TGCAGCGTTTCGGAGGGTATAAGCAATCAGCCCCAGCATTTT
CDR3: CSVSEGISNQPQHF

D: -
V: TRBV5-1
J: TRBJ2-2
size: -
DNA: TGCGCCAGCAGCTTGGTATCAGCGGCGAACACCGGGGAGCTGTTTTTT
CDR3: CASSLVSAANTGELFF

D: -
V: TRBV30
J: TRBJ2-3
size: -
DNA: TGTGCCTGGAGTTGGGGGGCTACAGATACGCAGTATTTT
CDR3: CAWSWGATDTQYF

D: -
V: TRBV7-2
J: TRBJ1-2
size: -
DNA: TGTGCCAGCAGTCTCGACAGAAGTCCTAACTATGGCTACACCTTC
CDR3: CASSLDRSPNYGYTF

D: -
V: TRBV29-1
J: TRBJ2-7
size: -
DNA: TGCAGCGTCGCGCGGGGCCTCCCCTACGAGCAGTACTTC
CDR3: CSVARGLPYEQYF